This T cell receptor beta chain was observed in a study of cytomegalovirus exposure and HLA in healthy donors. Study details: The same platform was used for the 120 or so validation repertoires as for the 666 first-cohort repertoires, as reported in a later analysis. Study conclusions and caveats: One later analysis, an examination of the approximately 120 validation repertoires, found that first-cohort TCR clusters tended to co-occur in them.

Sequenced by immunoSEQ multiplex PCR; TCRdb stores in-frame clones only, minus some. The sample has hundreds of thousands of clones; about 90% are singletons. The CDR3 spans 16 residues. Germline trimming cut 4 bases from V and 2 bases from J; bases unmatched to any gene: 12. Per the germline V gene, CDR1 is SGHDT and CDR2 is YYEEEE. A note on this clone: Its antigen is not identified.

What was sequenced was PBMCs. The sequence was collected from a man younger than 35 in good health and CMV-seropositive. This chain joins TRBV5-6 and TRBJ2-7; 7 bases fit TRBD1. The CDR3 bases are TGTGCCAGCAGCAGAAACCGACAGGGAATCGCCTACGAGCAGTACTTC. Amino acids: CASSRNRQGIAYEQYF.